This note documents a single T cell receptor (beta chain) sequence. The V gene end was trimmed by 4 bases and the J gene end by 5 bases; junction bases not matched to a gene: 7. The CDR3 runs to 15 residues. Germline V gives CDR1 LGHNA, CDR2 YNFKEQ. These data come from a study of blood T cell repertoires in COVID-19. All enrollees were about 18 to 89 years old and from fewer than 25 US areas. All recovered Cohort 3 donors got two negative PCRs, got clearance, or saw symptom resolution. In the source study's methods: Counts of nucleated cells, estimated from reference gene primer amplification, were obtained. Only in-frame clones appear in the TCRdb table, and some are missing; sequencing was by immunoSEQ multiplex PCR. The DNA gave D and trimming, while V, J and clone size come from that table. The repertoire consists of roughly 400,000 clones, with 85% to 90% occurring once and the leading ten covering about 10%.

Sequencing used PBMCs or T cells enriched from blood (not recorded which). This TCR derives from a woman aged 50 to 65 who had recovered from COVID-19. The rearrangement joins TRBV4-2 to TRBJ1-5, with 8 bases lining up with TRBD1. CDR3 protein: CASSRNGQGDQPQHF. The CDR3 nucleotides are TGTGCCAGCAGCCGCAATGGACAGGGTGATCAGCCCCAGCATTTT.